This T cell receptor (beta chain) was sequenced during a study of T cell responses to AZD1222 COVID-19 vaccine. CDR1 and CDR2 from the germline V gene are SGHRS and YFSETQ. The CDR3 runs 16 residues. Trimming shortened V by 0 bases and J by 7 bases, and 14 bases separated the two germline ends. The table came from immunoSEQ multiplex PCR; TCRdb's copy has only in-frame clones and leaves some out. The sample holds 170,000 or so clones; 90% to 95% are singletons and the top ten take under 1.1%. Sequenced material: peripheral blood, taken 28 days after the second dose of the MenACWY control vaccine. This clonotype was sampled from an adult who received the MenACWY meningococcal vaccine as a control. This rearrangement joins TRBV5-1 to TRBJ1-6; D uncertain. Written as DNA, the CDR3 is TGCGCCAGCAGCTTGGCGGCCCACCTAGGGAATTCACCCCTCCACTTT. It codes for CASSLAAHLGNSPLHF. Filled out from reference TRBV5-1 and TRBJ1-6, the complete variable domain reads KAGVTQTPRYLIKTRGQQVTLSCSPISGHRSVSWYQQTPGQGLQFLFEYFSETQRNKGNFPGRFSGRQFSNSRSEMNVSTLELGDSALYLCASSLAAHLGNSPLHFGNGTRLTVT.